These 14 T cell receptor beta chains were sequenced from one sample in a study of T and B cells in COVID-19 patients. BIOMED2 TRB-A/B primer pools were used in multiplex TRB PCR. Via MiXCR, TCRdb re-called the multiplex PCR reads, giving one row per CDR3 protein. The sample carries about 11,000 distinct CDR3 sequences, roughly 31% recorded once. Each TRB amplification used roughly 220-550 ng of genomic DNA from blood. The sequencing sample was made of blood. These TCRs come from a human donor with active COVID-19.

The chain couples TRBV5-4 to TRBJ2-1; D unresolved. This CDR3 has 13 residues. Germline loops: CDR1 SGHNT, CDR2 YYREEE (reference sequence). The V end lost 3 bases, the J end lost 7 bases, and 11 bases lay between the germline ends. The CDR3 sequence: CASSSAVGNEQFF. Written as DNA, the CDR3 is TGTGCCAGCAGCTCCGCAGTGGGAAATGAGCAGTTCTTC. Complete variable domain (other parts from reference TRBV5-4 and TRBJ2-1): ETGVTQSPTHLIKTRGQQVTLRCSSQSGHNTVSWYQQALGQGPQFIFQYYREEENGRGNFPPRFSGLQFPNYSSELNVNALELDDSALYLCASSSAVGNEQFFGPGTRLTVL.

This clonotype is judged medium-sized (0.01 to 0.1%). The rearrangement links TRBV12-3 or TRBV12-4 to TRBJ2-5; D is undetermined. The CDR3 length is 13 residues. V lost 4 bases, J lost 7 bases, and 13 bases lay in between. The DNA for the CDR3 is TGTGCCAGCAGTTCGGCCTCGGTTGGGACCCAGTACTTC. This encodes CASSSASVGTQYF.

The chain has TRBV24-1 and TRBJ2-3, with D maybe TRBD2 (6 bases). V was clipped by 4 bases and J by 0 bases, with 10 bases between them. The germline V gene has CDR1 KGHDR and CDR2 SFDVKD. The length of the CDR3 is 15 residues. Here the CDR3 reads CATSDPSVSTDTQYF. In nucleotides, the CDR3 is TGTGCCACCAGTGACCCTAGCGTTAGCACAGATACGCAGTATTTT.

This sequence joins TRBV6-5 and TRBJ2-7; D call uncertain. The germline V gene has CDR1 MNHEY and CDR2 SVGAGI. The CDR3 is made up of 10 amino acids. The V end was cut by 5 bases, the J end by 5 bases, with 4 bases between. The CDR3 sequence: CASSENEQYF. CDR3 DNA sequence: TGTGCCAGCAGTGAGAACGAGCAGTACTTC.

This clonotype was detected only once. This sequence joins TRBV7-2 and TRBJ1-6; weak D call: TRBD1 (6 bases). This CDR3 spans 14 amino acids. Looked up from germline, CDR1 is SGHTA and CDR2 is FQGNSA. The germline V and J ends were trimmed by 4 bases and 13 bases, with 17 bases remaining between them. The CDR3: CASSSHRDSRPLHF. DNA of the CDR3: TGTGCCAGCAGCTCCCACAGGGATTCACGCCCCCTCCACTTT.

The chain combines TRBV7-9 with TRBJ1-6, with D possibly being TRBD1 (6 bases). Per germline, CDR1 SEHNR and CDR2 FQNEAQ (reference sequence). This CDR3 has 13 residues. V was cut by 5 bases and J by 9 bases, with 11 bases left in between. The CDR3 region is CASSLGGLSPLHF. The CDR3 nucleotides are TGTGCCAGCAGCCTTGGGGGGCTTTCACCCCTCCACTTT. The full variable domain, completed using reference TRBV7-9 and TRBJ1-6, is DTGVSQNPRHKITKRGQNVTFRCDPISEHNRLYWYRQTLGQGPEFLTYFQNEAQLEKSRLLSDRFSAERPKGSFSTLEIQRTEQGDSAMYLCASSLGGLSPLHFGNGTRLTVT.

This clonotype is deemed medium-sized. CDR3 protein: CSVARGKTGELFF. The CDR3 DNA follows: TGCAGCGTTGCTAGGGGGAAGACCGGGGAGCTGTTTTTT. The gene calls are TRBV29-1 and TRBJ2-2, with D tentatively TRBD1 (6 bases). V lost 4 bases to trimming and J lost 5 bases, with 11 bases between them. The CDR3 covers 13 residues. Germline values: CDR1 SQVTM, CDR2 ANQGSEA.

There are a few counts of this clonotype. The gene calls are TRBV24-1 and TRBJ2-5; 7 bases line up with TRBD1. The CDR3 is 15 amino acids. With 3 bases clipped from V and 1 base from J, the junction kept 4 bases outside the gene matches. From germline, CDR1 is KGHDR and CDR2 SFDVKD. CDR3 amino acids: CATSDPTGPQETQYF. For the CDR3, the DNA is TGTGCCACCAGTGATCCGACAGGGCCCCAAGAGACCCAGTACTTC.

The chain is built from TRBV6-2 or TRBV6-3 and TRBJ1-1, with 10 bases fitting TRBD1. This CDR3 is built from 15 residues. Trimming at V came to 8 bases and at J to 1 base, leaving 7 bases not matched to a gene. Germline-derived CDR1 and CDR2 are MNHEY and SVGEGT. CDR3 in amino acids: CASLTGGSQNTEAFF. The CDR3 bases are TGTGCCAGCTTGACAGGGGGCAGCCAGAACACTGAAGCTTTCTTT.

The table lists this clonotype with a few counts. J is TRBJ1-4 and V is TRBV6-5; no definite D call. CDR3 size: 13 residues. Germline lookup yields CDR1 MNHEY and CDR2 SVGAGI. The V end lost 2 bases, the J end lost 5 bases, and 6 bases lay between the germline ends. This CDR3 is CASSYVRNEKLFF. CDR3 sequence (DNA): TGTGCCAGCAGTTACGTGAGGAATGAAAAACTGTTTTTT.

The chain links TRBV5-1 to TRBJ1-1, with a weak D call TRBD1 (6 bases). Per the germline V gene, CDR1 is SGHRS and CDR2 is YFSETQ. V was cut by 4 bases and J by 1 base, with 8 bases left in between. The CDR3 contains 13 residues. The CDR3 nucleotides read TGCGCCAGCAGCCGGACAGAGAACACTGAAGCTTTCTTT. Residues: CASSRTENTEAFF.

The J gene is TRBJ2-5, the V gene TRBV9; TRBD1 might be the D (5 bases). The V and J ends lost 4 bases and 1 base respectively, with 14 bases between them. Germline assignment: CDR1 SGDLS and CDR2 YYNGEE. The CDR3 has 15 amino acids. This CDR3 is CASSYFDSSQETQYF. The DNA for the CDR3 is TGTGCCAGCAGCTATTTTGACAGCAGCCAAGAGACCCAGTACTTC.

This chain joins TRBV7-9 and TRBJ2-5; D gene unclear. The ends were cut back, 2 bases at V and 5 bases at J, with 12 bases in the middle. The CDR3 length is 14 residues. The germline gives CDR1 SEHNR, CDR2 FQNEAQ (reference sequence). The CDR3 reads CASSLHGGLETQYF. The CDR3 DNA reads TGTGCCAGCAGCTTACACGGCGGTTTGGAGACCCAGTACTTC.

This clonotype was counted between two and nine times. The V and J genes are TRBV15 and TRBJ2-7; 7 positions match TRBD2. Germline V gene sequence: CDR1 LNHNV, CDR2 YYDKDF (reference sequence). J was trimmed by 5 bases and V by 4 bases; bases with no gene match: 5. The CDR3 has 13 amino acids. The CDR3 nucleotides are TGTGCCACCAGCACCGGGGGGAAAGACGAGCAGTACTTC. It encodes CATSTGGKDEQYF.